The 8 T cell receptor beta chains below all came from one sample that was sequenced in a study of Graves' ophthalmopathy and Graves' hyperthyroidism. Amplification from RNA transcripts yielded the TCR beta CDR3 regions. After a first-round RT-PCR with HTBI primers, a second-round multiplex PCR was run. Via MiXCR, TCRdb re-called the multiplex PCR reads, giving one row per CDR3 protein. The table records 450,000 or so distinct CDR3 sequences, around an eighth of them present only once. What was sequenced was blood. The receptors come from a woman between 25 and 40 years old with Graves' ophthalmopathy.

There are many counts of this clonotype. The chain links TRBV6-5 to TRBJ1-5, with 10 bases identical to TRBD1. This CDR3 comprises 15 residues. CDR1 MNHEY and CDR2 SVGAGI come from the germline V gene. Unmatched junction bases numbered 5, after V lost 6 bases and J lost 3 bases. The CDR3 is CASRRDRGNNQPQHF. In DNA form, the CDR3 reads TGTGCCAGCAGACGGGACAGGGGAAACAATCAGCCCCAGCATTTT.

At least ten counts were recorded for this clonotype. This rearrangement joins TRBV28 to TRBJ2-7; D unresolved. The CDR3 is 12 residues long. Trimming shortened V by 5 bases and J by 5 bases, and 10 bases separated the two germline ends. In germline, CDR1 is MDHEN, CDR2 SYDVKM. The CDR3 is CASSPGRDEQYF. The CDR3 DNA reads as TGTGCCAGCAGTCCTGGACGGGACGAGCAGTACTTC.

This clonotype was counted many times. The V and J genes are TRBV12-3 or TRBV12-4 and TRBJ1-6, with a tentative D call TRBD1 (5 bases). Trimming pared 4 bases from V and 10 bases from J, leaving 8 bases between. The CDR3 covers 12 residues. The CDR3 is CASSYGQSPLHF. DNA of the CDR3: TGTGCCAGCAGTTACGGACAATCACCCCTCCACTTT.

Ten or more counts support this clonotype. This chain links TRBV6-5 with TRBJ2-5, with TRBD1 identical over 7 bases. This CDR3 is 13 amino acids long. V lost 8 bases and J lost 12; bases outside the gene matches: 15. Germline assignment: CDR1 MNHEY and CDR2 SVGAGI. The CDR3 nucleotides read TGTGCCAGCCGACAGGGCATGACCCTACCTGAGTACTTC. Its protein product is CASRQGMTLPEYF.

The table lists this clonotype with many counts. CDR3 DNA: TGTGCCAGCAGCTTAGCCGACATCGCTGAGACCCAGTACTTC. It yields the protein CASSLADIAETQYF. V is TRBV7-8 and J is TRBJ2-5; D unclear. The germline CDR1 and CDR2 sequences are SGHVS and FQNEAQ. The CDR3 is 14 amino acids. The V end lost 0 bases, the J end lost 5 bases, and 10 bases lay between the germline ends. The full variable domain, completed using reference TRBV7-8 and TRBJ2-5, is GAGVSQSPRYKVAKRGQDVALRCDPISGHVSLFWYQQALGQGPEFLTYFQNEAQLDKSGLPSDRFFAERPEGSVSTLKIQRTQQEDSAVYLCASSLADIAETQYFGPGTRLLVL.

This clonotype was observed at least ten times. The chain has TRBV28 and TRBJ2-4, with a tentative D call TRBD1 (6 bases). Deletions cut 2 bases from V and 0 bases from J, with 11 bases between. Germline lookup yields CDR1 MDHEN and CDR2 SYDVKM. The CDR3 has 16 amino acids. The CDR3 spells CASSLRGSSAKNIQYF. CDR3 coding DNA: TGTGCCAGCAGTTTAAGGGGGTCGTCAGCCAAAAACATTCAGTACTTC.

This clonotype appeared a few times. This chain links TRBV10-3 with TRBJ2-2; D is unclear. CDR1 and CDR2 (germline): ENHRY, SYGVKD. V shed 6 bases and J shed 3 bases, with 8 bases lying between them. CDR3 size: 13 residues. CDR3 in amino acids: CAIRGHDTGELFF. CDR3 bases: TGTGCCATCAGGGGTCATGACACCGGGGAGCTGTTTTTT.

This clonotype has ten or more counts. This chain connects TRBV20-1 to TRBJ2-7; D is ambiguous. The germline CDR1 and CDR2 sequences are DFQATT and SNEGSKA (reference sequence). This CDR3 contains 14 residues. V was shortened by 3 bases and J by 0 bases, with 12 bases between the two germline ends. CDR3 sequence (DNA): TGCAGTGCTAGGTCGACATTAAGCTCCTACGAGCAGTACTTC. This codes for CSARSTLSSYEQYF.